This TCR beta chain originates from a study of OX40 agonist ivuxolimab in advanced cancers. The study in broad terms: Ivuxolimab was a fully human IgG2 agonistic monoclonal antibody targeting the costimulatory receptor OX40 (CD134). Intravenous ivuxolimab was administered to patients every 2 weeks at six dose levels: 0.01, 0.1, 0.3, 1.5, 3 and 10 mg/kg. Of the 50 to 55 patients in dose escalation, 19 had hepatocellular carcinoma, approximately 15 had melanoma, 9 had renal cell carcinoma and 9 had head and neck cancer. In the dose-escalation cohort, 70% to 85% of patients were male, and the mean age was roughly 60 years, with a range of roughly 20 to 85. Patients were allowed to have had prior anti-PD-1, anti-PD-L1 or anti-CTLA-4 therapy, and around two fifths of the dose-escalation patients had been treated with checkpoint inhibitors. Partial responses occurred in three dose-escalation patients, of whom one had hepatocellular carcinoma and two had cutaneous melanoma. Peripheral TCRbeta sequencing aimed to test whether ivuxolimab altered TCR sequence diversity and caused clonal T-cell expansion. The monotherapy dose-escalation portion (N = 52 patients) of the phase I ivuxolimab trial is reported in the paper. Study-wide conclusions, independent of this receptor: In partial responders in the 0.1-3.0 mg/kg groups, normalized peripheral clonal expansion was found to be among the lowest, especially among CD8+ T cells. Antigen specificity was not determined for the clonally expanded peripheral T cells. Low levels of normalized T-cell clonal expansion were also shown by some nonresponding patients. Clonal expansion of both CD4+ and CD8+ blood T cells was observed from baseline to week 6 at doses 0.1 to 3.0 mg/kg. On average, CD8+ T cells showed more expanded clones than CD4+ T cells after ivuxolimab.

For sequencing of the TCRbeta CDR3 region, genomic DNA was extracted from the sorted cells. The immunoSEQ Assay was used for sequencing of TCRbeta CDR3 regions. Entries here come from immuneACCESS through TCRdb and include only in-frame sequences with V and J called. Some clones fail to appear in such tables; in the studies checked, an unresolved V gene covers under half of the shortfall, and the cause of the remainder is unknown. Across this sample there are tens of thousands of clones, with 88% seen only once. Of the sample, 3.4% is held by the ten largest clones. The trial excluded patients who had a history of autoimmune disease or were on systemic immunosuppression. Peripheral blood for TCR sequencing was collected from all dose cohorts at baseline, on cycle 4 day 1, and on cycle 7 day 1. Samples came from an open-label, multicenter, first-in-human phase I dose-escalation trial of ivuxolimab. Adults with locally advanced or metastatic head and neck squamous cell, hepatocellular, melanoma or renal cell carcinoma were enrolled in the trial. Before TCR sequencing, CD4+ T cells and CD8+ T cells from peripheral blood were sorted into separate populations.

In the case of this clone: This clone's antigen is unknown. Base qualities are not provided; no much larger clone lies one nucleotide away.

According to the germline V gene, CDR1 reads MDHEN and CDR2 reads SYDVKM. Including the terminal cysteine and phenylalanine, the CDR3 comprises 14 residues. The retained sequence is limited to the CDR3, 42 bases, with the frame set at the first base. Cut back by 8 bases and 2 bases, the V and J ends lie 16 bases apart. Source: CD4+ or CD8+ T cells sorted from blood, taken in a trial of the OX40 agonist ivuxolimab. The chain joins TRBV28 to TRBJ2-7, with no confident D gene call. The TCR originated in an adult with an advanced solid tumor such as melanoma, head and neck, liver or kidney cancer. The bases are TGTGCCAGCCGGAAATCCAGGCCACCCTACGAGCAGTACTTC. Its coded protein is CASRKSRPPYEQYF.